This is a list of T cell receptor beta chains from one sample in a study of CD8 T cells in ankylosing spondylitis. TCRdb called the 5' RACE reads again in MiXCR, with one record for every CDR3 protein. The sample carries 330,000 or so distinct CDR3 sequences, around 8% recorded once. What was sequenced was blood, either unsorted or a sorted T cell fraction (not recorded which). The receptors derive from a male donor with ankylosing spondylitis. The CDR3 runs from the conserved cysteine through the conserved F or W. D genes are given only for firm matches.

D: .
V: TRBV27
CDR3: CASSLKVSQPQHF

D: .
V: TRBV24-1
CDR3: CATRDSNEQFF

D: .
V: TRBV28
CDR3: CASKETGKTAKNIQYF

D: .
V: TRBV10-3
CDR3: CATSTSSDTQYF

D: TRBD1
V: TRBV9
CDR3: CASSLTGDYEQYF

D: .
V: TRBV5-1
CDR3: CASSQGDTRLAKNIQYF

D: .
V: TRBV28
CDR3: CASSFPITGGGNIQYF

D: .
V: TRBV28
CDR3: CASSSVNTEAFF

D: .
V: TRBV4-1
CDR3: CASSQTSYEQFF

D: .
V: TRBV7-9
CDR3: CASSTRGLEKLFF

D: .
V: TRBV5-1
CDR3: CASSRDSILEQYF

D: TRBD1
V: TRBV2
CDR3: CASRPGQGMNTIYF

D: .
V: TRBV7-2
CDR3: CASSNGPGYGYTF

D: TRBD2
V: TRBV5-6
CDR3: CASSFHSGRRETQYF

D: .
V: TRBV6-1
CDR3: CASSRSGDLYNEQFF

D: .
V: TRBV29-1
CDR3: CSLGGAVHTEAFF

D: TRBD2
V: TRBV12-3/TRBV12-4
CDR3: CASSSTTSGKNYNEQFF

D: .
V: TRBV20-1
CDR3: CSARDLGGTNTGELFF

D: TRBD1
V: TRBV14
CDR3: CASSRDTGGKSYEQYF

D: TRBD2
V: TRBV7-3
CDR3: CASSRSSGGFNTGELFF

D: TRBD1
V: TRBV7-9
CDR3: CASSLNPGQGTYEQFF

D: .
V: TRBV20-1
CDR3: CSARDGSATETQYF

D: TRBD2
V: TRBV5-1
CDR3: CASSFAASGIYEQYF

D: .
V: TRBV20-1
CDR3: CSAYYQGDLKNGYTF

D: TRBD1
V: TRBV7-3
CDR3: CASKVSGGTEAFF

D: TRBD1
V: TRBV7-9
CDR3: CASSPTGVPHNEQFF

D: TRBD2
V: TRBV28
CDR3: CASRAGGPGGGTDTQYF

D: .
V: TRBV15
CDR3: CATSRDGGPTEKLFF

D: TRBD1
V: TRBV7-8
CDR3: CASSNRDRAYEQYF

D: .
V: TRBV6-1
CDR3: CASSEAGSTGELFF

D: .
V: TRBV4-1
CDR3: CASSPRDAGNTEAFF

D: .
V: TRBV9
CDR3: CASGAGLSYNEKLFF

D: .
V: TRBV9
CDR3: CASSAITSTDTQYF

D: .
V: TRBV5-1
CDR3: CASSLDGTGANVLTF

D: .
V: TRBV20-1
CDR3: CSATNFNGSLNEQFF

D: .
V: TRBV3-1
CDR3: CASSPSGGRSSGNTIYF

D: .
V: TRBV24-1
CDR3: CATLGRANPEQYF

D: TRBD2
V: TRBV9
CDR3: CASSVLGGRKTGELFF

D: TRBD1
V: TRBV3-1
CDR3: CASSQGQGETQYF

D: .
V: TRBV18
CDR3: CASSPLELATDTQYF

D: .
V: TRBV11-2
CDR3: CASSLVGKADLRTDTQYF

D: .
V: TRBV5-5
CDR3: CASSTRPTLSYEQYF

D: TRBD2
V: TRBV18
CDR3: CASSPILAGEPDTQYF

D: TRBD2
V: TRBV29-1
CDR3: CSVEGTSGSFDEQFF

D: .
V: TRBV9
CDR3: CASSVASGEQYF

D: TRBD2
V: TRBV11-2
CDR3: CASSLSGRYNEQFF

D: TRBD2
V: TRBV20-1
CDR3: CSAKGTSGSGTTYEQYF

D: .
V: TRBV29-1
CDR3: CSVGKDTLITEAFF

D: .
V: TRBV6-1
CDR3: CASSAIGGFDYGYTF

D: .
V: TRBV5-1
CDR3: CASKRDSTDTQYF